This T cell receptor (beta chain) was found in a study of T cell changes during pregnancy in multiple sclerosis. Germline V gives CDR1 KGHSH, CDR2 LQKENI. This CDR3 comprises 15 residues. V lost 2 bases to trimming and J lost 5 bases, with 14 bases between them. Sequencing used immunoSEQ multiplex PCR; TCRdb keeps in-frame clones, though not all of them. The sample gives some 93,000 clones, roughly nine tenths of which show up once; around 1.8% is in the top ten. The starting material was peripheral blood, obtained after pregnancy. The receptor was derived from a female donor in good health, enrolled as a control in a pregnancy study. The chain recombines TRBV18 with TRBJ2-3; tentative D call: TRBD1 (6 bases). CDR3: CASSPTLDRKDTQYF. CDR3 bases: TGTGCCAGCTCACCAACACTAGACAGGAAAGATACGCAGTATTTT.